The rows below give T cell receptor beta chains drawn from one sample of a study of identical twins. TCRdb independently ran MiXCR on the 5' RACE reads; one entry per CDR3 protein. Altogether 470,000 or so distinct CDR3 sequences are present, roughly a quarter being singletons, with the ten largest covering about 2.9%. The sample was also reused in another study, on T cells expressing NK-cell markers.

Sequences were obtained from CD4+ T cells sorted from blood. The source of these receptors is a young woman in good health. CDR3s include the opening cysteine and the closing phenylalanine or tryptophan. The D gene is left open where the match is weak. Rows give clone size only sometimes, using once, few, many, or a class for an expanded clone.

>TRBJ2-2|TRBV14|TRBD1|NA
CASSYRGWTGELFF
TGTGCCAGCAGCTACAGGGGTTGGACCGGGGAGCTGTTTTTT
>TRBJ1-1|TRBV14|NA|NA
CASSQDLVRGTEAFF
TGTGCCAGCAGCCAAGACTTGGTTCGTGGCACTGAAGCTTTCTTT
>TRBJ2-2|TRBV10-1|TRBD2|NA
CASRAGPYTGELFF
TGCGCCAGCAGAGCGGGGCCGTACACCGGGGAGCTGTTTTTT
>TRBJ2-2|TRBV20-1|NA|NA
CSASEGAGELFF
TGCAGTGCTAGCGAGGGGGCCGGGGAGCTGTTTTTT
>TRBJ2-5|TRBV28|NA|NA
CASTSQLRETQYF
TGTGCCAGCACCTCCCAACTTAGAGAGACCCAGTACTTC
>TRBJ2-7|TRBV10-3|NA|few
CASREQAIVGEQYF
TGTGCCAGCAGGGAACAGGCCATAGTGGGCGAGCAGTACTTC
>TRBJ1-2|TRBV7-9|NA|NA
CASSLERPGVGYTF
TGTGCCAGCAGCTTAGAACGCCCAGGGGTTGGCTACACCTTC
>TRBJ1-4|TRBV2|NA|NA
CASSEAARSAVKLFF
TGTGCCAGCAGTGAAGCGGCACGCTCCGCCGTGAAACTGTTTTTT
>TRBJ2-7|TRBV29-1|NA|NA
CSGVDRRFPYEQYF
TGCAGCGGCGTCGACAGGAGATTTCCCTACGAGCAGTACTTC
>TRBJ1-2|TRBV27|NA|few
CASRRSGAGGDYGYTF
TGTGCCAGCAGGAGGAGTGGAGCAGGAGGAGACTATGGCTACACCTTC
>TRBJ2-1|TRBV4-3|NA|NA
CASSPQLGPYNEQFF
TGCGCCAGCAGCCCTCAACTCGGCCCCTACAATGAGCAGTTCTTC
>TRBJ1-6|TRBV27|TRBD1|NA
CASSFRPGGFGLAPLHF
TGTGCCAGCAGTTTCCGACCAGGGGGTTTTGGGCTAGCACCCCTCCACTTT
>TRBJ2-7|TRBV3-1|NA|NA
CASSQEVGISYEQYF
TGTGCCAGCAGCCAAGAGGTCGGCATCTCCTACGAGCAGTACTTC
>TRBJ2-4|TRBV20-1|NA|NA
CSASEWGGPKAKNIQYF
TGCAGTGCCAGCGAGTGGGGCGGACCCAAAGCCAAAAACATTCAGTACTTC
>TRBJ1-1|TRBV5-1|NA|NA
CASSFDVRQNTEAFF
TGCGCCAGCAGCTTTGACGTCAGGCAGAACACTGAAGCTTTCTTT
>TRBJ2-7|TRBV6-5|TRBD1|NA
CASSHWTGPSYEQYF
TGTGCCAGCAGTCACTGGACAGGGCCCTCCTACGAGCAGTACTTC
>TRBJ1-1|TRBV20-1|NA|few
CSARRGDTEAFF
TGCAGTGCCCGCCGAGGGGACACTGAAGCTTTCTTT
>TRBJ1-5|TRBV2|TRBD1|NA
CASSERQGDQPQHF
TGTGCCAGCAGCGAGAGACAGGGAGATCAGCCCCAGCATTTT
>TRBJ2-3|TRBV20-1|TRBD2|NA
CSAPLAGVFDTQYF
TGCAGTGCGCCCCTAGCGGGAGTATTTGATACGCAGTATTTT
>TRBJ2-1|TRBV7-8|NA|NA
CASRGRGYEQFF
TGTGCCAGTCGGGGTCGGGGGTATGAGCAGTTCTTC
>TRBJ1-1|TRBV5-1|NA|few
CASSLSPDTEAFF
TGCGCCAGCAGCTTGTCCCCGGACACTGAAGCTTTCTTT
>TRBJ2-3|TRBV11-2|NA|NA
CASSTSTGHIPSTDTQYF
TGTGCCAGCAGTACGAGTACAGGCCATATACCCAGCACAGATACGCAGTATTTT
>TRBJ2-3|TRBV11-2|TRBD2|NA
CASSLGGLAGPRTDTQYF
TGTGCCAGCAGCCTGGGCGGACTAGCGGGACCTCGCACAGATACGCAGTATTTT
>TRBJ2-2|TRBV7-8|NA|few
CASSFRVPTGELFF
TGTGCCAGCAGCTTCCGGGTCCCCACCGGGGAGCTGTTTTTT
>TRBJ2-5|TRBV10-3|TRBD2|few
CAIGTSGRERQTQYF
TGTGCCATCGGGACTAGCGGGAGGGAAAGGCAGACCCAGTACTTC
>TRBJ1-2|TRBV7-9|NA|NA
CASSPWTANYGYTF
TGTGCCAGCAGCCCGTGGACAGCTAACTATGGCTACACCTTC
>TRBJ2-2|TRBV10-3|TRBD2|NA
CAISGSSGSSAGELFF
TGTGCCATCAGCGGATCTAGCGGGAGTTCCGCCGGGGAGCTGTTTTTT
>TRBJ2-7|TRBV4-1|NA|NA
CASSQDPTGTDSYEQYF
TGCGCCAGCAGCCAAGATCCCACCGGGACGGATTCCTACGAGCAGTACTTC
>TRBJ1-5|TRBV7-2|TRBD1|NA
CASSLGRGWNQPQHF
TGTGCCAGCAGCTTAGGCAGGGGGTGGAATCAGCCCCAGCATTTT
>TRBJ2-2|TRBV7-9|NA|many
CASSFRTGFTGELFF
TGTGCCAGCAGCTTCAGAACGGGCTTCACCGGGGAGCTGTTTTTT
>TRBJ2-3|TRBV6-1|NA|NA
CASKPVGTADTQYF
TGTGCCAGCAAACCGGTGGGGACCGCGGATACGCAGTATTTT
>TRBJ2-7|TRBV5-1|NA|few
CASSAGTQYEQYF
TGCGCCAGCAGCGCCGGGACACAGTACGAGCAGTACTTC
>TRBJ2-1|TRBV24-1|TRBD1|few
CATSDSTSSGQAYNEQFF
TGTGCCACCAGTGATAGTACAAGTTCGGGACAGGCTTACAATGAGCAGTTCTTC
>TRBJ1-2|TRBV4-3|NA|few
CASSPGAHSYGYTF
TGCGCCAGCAGCCCCGGTGCCCACTCCTATGGCTACACCTTC
>TRBJ2-1|TRBV23-1|TRBD1|NA
CASSQSRDSLGDEQFF
TGCGCCAGCAGTCAATCGAGGGACAGCCTAGGAGATGAGCAGTTCTTC
>TRBJ1-2|TRBV3-1|NA|few
CASSYAGSSNYGYTF
TGTGCCAGCAGCTACGCCGGGAGTTCTAACTATGGCTACACCTTC
>TRBJ2-1|TRBV20-1|TRBD2|NA
CSAAGGPREQFF
TGCAGTGCTGCGGGAGGGCCGCGAGAGCAGTTCTTC
>TRBJ2-5|TRBV20-1|NA|NA
CSAVGPRKETQYF
TGCAGTGCTGTGGGACCACGGAAGGAGACCCAGTACTTC
>TRBJ1-4|TRBV20-1|TRBD1|NA
CSADRDPNEKLFF
TGCAGTGCGGACAGGGACCCTAATGAAAAACTGTTTTTT
>TRBJ1-2|TRBV7-2|TRBD1|many
CASSLAGQGGYGYTF
TGTGCCAGCAGCTTAGCCGGACAGGGCGGCTATGGCTACACCTTC
>TRBJ1-2|TRBV5-6|NA|NA
CASSPAVGYGYTF
TGTGCCAGCAGCCCCGCTGTAGGGTATGGCTACACCTTC
>TRBJ2-2|TRBV10-1|TRBD1|few
CASSRNRGSGELFF
TGCGCCAGCAGTAGGAACAGGGGATCCGGGGAGCTGTTTTTT
>TRBJ1-3|TRBV20-1|NA|few
CSARAGGNTIYF
TGCAGTGCTAGAGCGGGAGGAAACACCATATATTTT
>TRBJ2-2|TRBV6-6|NA|NA
CASSQQGAGELFF
TGTGCCAGCAGTCAACAGGGCGCCGGGGAGCTGTTTTTT
>TRBJ2-7|TRBV27|NA|few
CASSPLSWGLGYEQYF
TGTGCCAGCAGTCCCCTCTCGTGGGGTTTGGGGTACGAGCAGTACTTC
>TRBJ2-5|TRBV5-1|NA|NA
CASSLTIETQYF
TGCGCCAGCAGCTTGACGATCGAGACCCAGTACTTC
>TRBJ2-1|TRBV18|NA|NA
CASSPRHLADEQFF
TGTGCCAGCTCACCACGACATTTGGCGGATGAGCAGTTCTTC
>TRBJ2-3|TRBV20-1|NA|NA
CSVQNGRGTDTQYF
TGCAGTGTTCAAAATGGGAGGGGGACAGATACGCAGTATTTT
>TRBJ2-1|TRBV14|TRBD2|NA
CASSQDRLAGASNEQFF
TGTGCCAGCAGCCAAGATCGTCTAGCGGGAGCCTCCAATGAGCAGTTCTTC
>TRBJ2-2|TRBV12-3/TRBV12-4|TRBD2|NA
CASSFSPGLDNTGELFF
TGTGCCAGCAGTTTCAGTCCTGGACTAGACAACACCGGGGAGCTGTTTTTT
>TRBJ1-2|TRBV6-5|NA|NA
CASSSQTDLYGYTF
TGTGCCAGCAGTTCTCAGACAGATCTCTATGGCTACACCTTC
>TRBJ2-1|TRBV20-1|NA|NA
CSARGAAWGYNEQFF
TGCAGTGCTAGAGGGGCGGCCTGGGGGTACAATGAGCAGTTCTTC
>TRBJ2-1|TRBV5-6|NA|NA
CASSLDGGETYNEQFF
TGTGCCAGCAGCTTGGACGGCGGGGAAACCTACAATGAGCAGTTCTTC
>TRBJ2-3|TRBV5-6|TRBD2|few
CASTPGTSGSDTQYF
TGTGCCAGCACCCCCGGGACTAGTGGTTCAGATACGCAGTATTTT
>TRBJ1-1|TRBV30|NA|NA
CAWSVLDTEAFF
TGTGCCTGGAGTGTACTGGACACTGAAGCTTTCTTT
>TRBJ2-7|TRBV12-3/TRBV12-4|NA|NA
CASSPDTYEQYF
TGTGCCAGCAGTCCCGACACCTACGAGCAGTACTTC
>TRBJ2-7|TRBV12-3/TRBV12-4|NA|NA
CASSLTERGEQYF
TGTGCCAGCAGTTTAACGGAGAGGGGCGAGCAGTACTTC
>TRBJ1-4|TRBV7-2|TRBD1|NA
CASSSRTGDSNEKLFF
TGTGCCAGCAGCTCCAGGACAGGGGACTCTAATGAAAAACTGTTTTTT
>TRBJ2-1|TRBV19|NA|few
CASSALGLLNEQFF
TGTGCCAGTAGTGCACTAGGGCTCCTAAATGAGCAGTTCTTC